This is a list of T cell receptor beta chains from one sample in a study of blood T cell repertoires in COVID-19. The data were produced by immunoSEQ multiplex PCR, yet TCRdb's version contains in-frame clones alone and is incomplete. The sample carries about 100,000 clones, over 75% recorded once. The source material was peripheral blood. The receptors were sampled from a human donor in a cohort sampled during active COVID-19. Both conserved end residues are part of each CDR3. The D gene is left open where the match is weak. Clone size is stated in some rows and not others, as once, few, many or a class when expanded.

abundance,len,d_gene,j_gene,v_gene,CDR3nt,CDR3aa
NA,16,TRBD1,TRBJ2-5,TRBV27,TGTGCCAGCAGGGCCAAAACGGGACAGGTGCAGGAGACCCAGTACTTC,CASRAKTGQVQETQYF
once,14,NA,TRBJ1-1,TRBV11-2,TGTGCCAGCAGCTTATTTGGGGGGGGCACTGAAGCTTTCTTT,CASSLFGGGTEAFF
NA,16,TRBD1,TRBJ2-5,TRBV3-1/TRBV3-2,TGTGCCAGCAGCCAAACGGACAGGGGGATAATGGAGACCCAGTACTTC,CASSQTDRGIMETQYF
NA,15,TRBD1,TRBJ2-2,TRBV19,TGTGCCAGTAGTACCCGACAGGGGGTCACCGGGGAGCTGTTTTTT,CASSTRQGVTGELFF
NA,17,NA,TRBJ2-2,TRBV9,TGTGCCAGCAGCCCACGACCTCCGGGACTCGGCACCGGGGAGCTGTTTTTT,CASSPRPPGLGTGELFF
NA,13,TRBD1,TRBJ1-2,TRBV4-3,TGCGCCAGCAGCCAAACAGGGGTATATGGCTACACCTTC,CASSQTGVYGYTF
NA,15,NA,TRBJ1-6,TRBV6-5,TGTGCCAGCAGGAAGGAGCCATCGGGATATTCACCCCTCCACTTT,CASRKEPSGYSPLHF
NA,15,TRBD2,TRBJ2-7,TRBV7-8,TGTGCCAGCGGCAATAGGACTAGCGGGGCCGACGAGCAGTACTTC,CASGNRTSGADEQYF
NA,15,TRBD1,TRBJ1-3,TRBV5-1,TGCGCCAGCAGCTCCGGGACAGGGTTTGGAAACACCATATATTTT,CASSSGTGFGNTIYF
once,15,TRBD1,TRBJ1-5,TRBV30,TGTGCCTGGAGTGGTCTGGGACAGGGAAATCAGCCCCAGCATTTT,CAWSGLGQGNQPQHF
NA,19,NA,TRBJ2-1,TRBV21-1,TGTGCCAGCAGATGTCAGGTCCCTAGCGGGGGCAGCTCCTACAATGAGCAGTTCTTC,CASRCQVPSGGSSYNEQFF
once,14,NA,TRBJ2-7,TRBV7-8,TGTGCCAGCAGCCCGGAGGGGTTAACCTACGAGCAGTACTTC,CASSPEGLTYEQYF
NA,14,NA,TRBJ1-4,TRBV11-2,TGTGCCAGCAGCCGGGATACTTCGAATGAAAAACTGTTTTTT,CASSRDTSNEKLFF
few,16,TRBD2,TRBJ2-3,TRBV7-8,TGTGCCAGCAGCCCCGGACTAGCGGGGGGGCTGGATACGCAGTATTTT,CASSPGLAGGLDTQYF
NA,15,NA,TRBJ2-7,TRBV7-7,TGTGCCAGCAGCCTGGGGGCTAGCGGATCCTACGAGCAGTACTTC,CASSLGASGSYEQYF
NA,16,TRBD1,TRBJ1-4,TRBV7-9,TGTGCCAGCAGCGCCATTGGACAGGGGGTTAATGAAAAACTGTTTTTT,CASSAIGQGVNEKLFF
NA,14,NA,TRBJ1-2,TRBV6-2/TRBV6-3,TGTGCCAGCAGCCGGGGACACGCCAACTATGGCTACACCTTC,CASSRGHANYGYTF
NA,14,TRBD2,TRBJ2-3,TRBV7-9,TGTGCCAGCAGCTCGACTAGCGGCGGCGATACGCAGTATTTT,CASSSTSGGDTQYF
few,14,NA,TRBJ2-2,TRBV5-1,TGCGCCAGCAGCTTTAATAGGAACACCGGGGAGCTGTTTTTT,CASSFNRNTGELFF
NA,16,TRBD2,TRBJ2-1,TRBV4-1,TGCGCCAGCAGCCAAGATGTAACTAGCGGGAGGCCTGAGCAGTTCTTC,CASSQDVTSGRPEQFF
NA,14,NA,TRBJ2-1,TRBV12-5,TGTGCTAGTGGTTTGTCGATCACCCGGGGTGAGCAGTTCTTC,CASGLSITRGEQFF
NA,14,NA,TRBJ2-3,TRBV11-2,TGTGCCAGCAGCTTAGACACAAGCGCAGATACGCAGTATTTT,CASSLDTSADTQYF
NA,11,NA,TRBJ2-5,TRBV11-2,TGTGCCAGCAGCTCCAAAGAGACCCAGTACTTC,CASSSKETQYF
NA,17,TRBD2,TRBJ2-5,TRBV3-1/TRBV3-2,TGTGCCAGCAGCCAAGGGTACGGGGGGGGCCTGTTGGAGACCCAGTACTTC,CASSQGYGGGLLETQYF
NA,15,TRBD1,TRBJ1-4,TRBV6-5,TGTGCCAGCAGTCCCCGGGACAGTATAGGTGAAAAACTGTTTTTT,CASSPRDSIGEKLFF
NA,13,NA,TRBJ1-1,TRBV19,TGTGCCAGTAAAAATTATTGGAACACTGAAGCTTTCTTT,CASKNYWNTEAFF
NA,15,TRBD1,TRBJ2-7,TRBV5-1,TGCGCCAGCAAACACCGGGACAGGGGATTCCACGAGCAGTACTTC,CASKHRDRGFHEQYF
few,13,NA,TRBJ1-2,TRBV2,TGTGCCAGCAGCTTCCTGGAGGACTATGGCTACACCTTC,CASSFLEDYGYTF
NA,13,NA,TRBJ2-3,TRBV2,TGTGCCAGCAGACCAGACAGTTCGCCTACGCAGTATTTT,CASRPDSSPTQYF
NA,15,TRBD1,TRBJ1-1,TRBV2,TGTGCCAGCACTCGAGGGGGCAGAGTAAACACTGAAGCTTTCTTT,CASTRGGRVNTEAFF
NA,16,TRBD2,TRBJ2-3,TRBV7-2,TGTGCCAGCAGCTGGACTAGCGGGGCCCGCACAGATACGCAGTATTTT,CASSWTSGARTDTQYF
NA,16,NA,TRBJ1-6,TRBV2,TGTGCCAGCAGTGAAGTGTCAGGGGCGTCTAATTCACCCCTCCACTTT,CASSEVSGASNSPLHF
NA,11,NA,TRBJ1-1,TRBV6-5,TGTGCCAGCAGGCGTCAAAACGAGGCTTTCTTT,CASRRQNEAFF
once,13,TRBD2,TRBJ2-7,TRBV6-2/TRBV6-3,TGTGCCAGCAGTCAGACTAGCGGCTACGAGCAGTACTTC,CASSQTSGYEQYF
once,17,NA,TRBJ2-7,TRBV6-2/TRBV6-3,NA,CASSFDFGSGVLKEQYF
NA,14,NA,TRBJ2-3,TRBV5-1,TGCGCCAGCAGCTTTGGACAGTCCGGGGATACGCAGTATTTT,CASSFGQSGDTQYF
NA,14,NA,TRBJ2-2,TRBV7-2,TGTGCCAGCAGCTCACAGGGGAACACCGGGGAGCTGTTTTTT,CASSSQGNTGELFF
NA,15,NA,TRBJ1-2,TRBV5-4,TGTGCCAGCAGCTTGGGACAGGCGCAGTTGTATGGCTACACCTTC,CASSLGQAQLYGYTF
NA,15,NA,TRBJ2-5,TRBV2,TGTGCCAGCAGTGTTGGCTCCTCACGATGGGAGACCCAGTACTTC,CASSVGSSRWETQYF
NA,15,NA,TRBJ1-1,TRBV5-4,TGTGCCAGCAGCAATGGCTTACAGGGGAACACTGAAGCTTTCTTT,CASSNGLQGNTEAFF
NA,14,TRBD2,TRBJ2-5,TRBV6-5,TGTGCCAGAGGGACTAGCGGGCCCCAAGAGACCCAGTACTTC,CARGTSGPQETQYF
NA,14,NA,TRBJ1-1,TRBV7-2,TGTGCCAGCAGCTGGGACACTAAGAACACTGAAGCTTTCTTT,CASSWDTKNTEAFF
once,14,TRBD1,TRBJ1-2,TRBV5-1,TGCGCCAGCAGTATGGGGACAGGGCAGTATGGCTACACCTTC,CASSMGTGQYGYTF
once,14,NA,TRBJ1-1,TRBV10-3,TGTGCCATCAGTGAGGTGGCAGGCTCCACTGAAGCTTTCTTT,CAISEVAGSTEAFF
NA,16,TRBD1,TRBJ2-1,TRBV6-6,TGTGCCAGCAGTTCTTCTGCCGGGACAGGGGGTGTAGGGCAGTTCTTC,CASSSSAGTGGVGQFF
NA,12,TRBD1,TRBJ2-7,TRBV6-5,TGTGCCAGCAACCGACAGGGTGGCGAGCAGTACTTC,CASNRQGGEQYF
once,15,TRBD1,TRBJ1-3,TRBV5-1,TGCGCCAGCAGCTTAGATAACAGGGGGACCAACACCATATATTTT,CASSLDNRGTNTIYF
NA,14,NA,TRBJ2-2,TRBV9,TGTGCCAGCAGAAGACAGGCTAACACCGGGGAGCTGTTTTTT,CASRRQANTGELFF
NA,15,NA,TRBJ2-7,TRBV19,TGTGCCAGTAGAGTAGCAGGGGCAACTAACGGCGAGCAGTACTTC,CASRVAGATNGEQYF
once,14,NA,TRBJ2-2,TRBV7-2,TGTGCCAGCAGCTTAGGGTGGGCCGCCGGGGAGCTGTTTTTT,CASSLGWAAGELFF
once,15,NA,TRBJ1-1,TRBV6-6,TGTGCCAGCAGTTACTCGCAGGGCGTGGGCACTGAAGCTTTCTTT,CASSYSQGVGTEAFF
NA,15,NA,TRBJ2-7,TRBV6-2/TRBV6-3,TGTGCCAGCAGTCTGGGACATTTAAGCTCCTACGAGCAGTACTTC,CASSLGHLSSYEQYF
NA,16,NA,TRBJ1-5,TRBV4-1,TGCGCCAGCAGCCAAGATCATGGAGGGGCGGGTCAGCCCCAGCATTTT,CASSQDHGGAGQPQHF
few,14,NA,TRBJ2-5,TRBV3-1/TRBV3-2,TGTGCCAGCAGCCAAGATCCTGGGCGAGAGACCCAGTACTTC,CASSQDPGRETQYF
NA,15,TRBD1,TRBJ2-7,TRBV10-3,TGTGCCATCAGTGAGAAAACAGGGGTCCCCTACGAGCAGTACTTC,CAISEKTGVPYEQYF
NA,11,NA,TRBJ1-2,TRBV7-9,TGTGCCAGCAGCTCGGGTTTTGGCTACACCTTC,CASSSGFGYTF
few,15,NA,TRBJ1-1,TRBV10-3,TGTGCCATCAGTGTTTCGCAGGGAATGAACACTGAAGCTTTCTTT,CAISVSQGMNTEAFF